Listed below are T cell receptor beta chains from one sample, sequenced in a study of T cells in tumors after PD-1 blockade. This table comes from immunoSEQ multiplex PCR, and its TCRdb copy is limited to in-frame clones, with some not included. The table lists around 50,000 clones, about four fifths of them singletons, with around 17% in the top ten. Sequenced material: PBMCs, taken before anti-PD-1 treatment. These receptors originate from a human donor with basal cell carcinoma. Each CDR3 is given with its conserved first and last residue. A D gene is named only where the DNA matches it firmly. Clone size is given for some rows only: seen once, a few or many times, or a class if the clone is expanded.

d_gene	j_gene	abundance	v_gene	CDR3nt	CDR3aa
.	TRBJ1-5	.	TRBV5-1	TGCGCCAGCAGCTTGGATAATAGCAATCAGCCCCAGCATTTT	CASSLDNSNQPQHF
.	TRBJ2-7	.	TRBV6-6	TGTGCCAGCAGTTACTCGAATATGAATCCCTACGAGCAGTACTTC	CASSYSNMNPYEQYF
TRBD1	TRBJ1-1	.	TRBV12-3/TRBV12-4	TGTGCCAGCAGTTCCGACAGGGAAGTTTTCTTT	CASSSDREVFF
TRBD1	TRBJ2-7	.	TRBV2	TGTGCCAGCAGCCAAGACAGGGCAGGGTCCTACGAGCAGTACTTC	CASSQDRAGSYEQYF
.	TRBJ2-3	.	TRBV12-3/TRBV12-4	TGTGCCAGCACCCAGGGATTGGGGGATACGCAGTATTTT	CASTQGLGDTQYF
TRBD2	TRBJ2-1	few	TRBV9	TGTGCCAGCAGCGCCGGGACTAGCAGAAGGAATGAGCAGTTCTTC	CASSAGTSRRNEQFF
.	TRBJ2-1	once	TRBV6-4	TGTGCCAGCAGTGGGGGCCCAGGGAATGAGCAGTTCTTC	CASSGGPGNEQFF
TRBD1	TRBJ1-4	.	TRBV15	TGTGCCACCAGCAGATTCCGGGACAGCGCTAATGAAAAACTGTTTTTT	CATSRFRDSANEKLFF
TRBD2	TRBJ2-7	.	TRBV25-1	TGTGCCAGCGGGCCGGGACTAGCGGAGCGGGGCGAGCAGTACTTC	CASGPGLAERGEQYF
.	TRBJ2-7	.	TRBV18	TGTGCCAGCTCACCACGGTCAGTCTACGAGCAGTACTTC	CASSPRSVYEQYF
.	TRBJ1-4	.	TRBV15	TGTGCCACCAGCAGAGTGATGGGTGCAACTAATGAAAAACTGTTTTTT	CATSRVMGATNEKLFF
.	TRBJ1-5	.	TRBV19	TGTGCCAGTGAGCGCGGGGGTTATAGCAATCAGCCCCAGCATTTT	CASERGGYSNQPQHF
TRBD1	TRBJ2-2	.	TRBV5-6	TGTGCCAGCAGCCGCCGTGGGACAGCCACGAACACCGGGGAGCTGTTTTTT	CASSRRGTATNTGELFF
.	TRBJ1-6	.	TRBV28	TGTGCCAGCAGGCCCCGACGCACCCGGCCACCCCTCCACTTT	CASRPRRTRPPLHF
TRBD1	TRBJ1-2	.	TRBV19	TGTGCCAGTAATGACAGGGCGTCGGAGGGCTACACCTTC	CASNDRASEGYTF
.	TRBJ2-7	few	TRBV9	TGTGCCAGCAGCGTAGCGCTAAGATCGGACGAGCAGTACTTC	CASSVALRSDEQYF
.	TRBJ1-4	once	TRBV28	TGTGCCAGCAGTTCGGGGGCGCGAGCTAATGAAAAACTGTTTTTT	CASSSGARANEKLFF
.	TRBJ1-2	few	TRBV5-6	TGTGCCAGCAGCGAGAGGCAGCTGCTAGGATATGGCTACACCTTC	CASSERQLLGYGYTF
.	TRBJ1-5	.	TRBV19	TGTGCCAGTAGTACCTCTTCCGGGGGCAATCAGCCCCAGCATTTT	CASSTSSGGNQPQHF
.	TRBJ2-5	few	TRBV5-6	TGTGCCAGCAGCTGGACCGGGACTGGGGGCGCCAAGGCCCAGTACTTC	CASSWTGTGGAKAQYF
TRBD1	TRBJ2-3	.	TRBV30	TGTGCCGGCTCAGGGGGCGCCGGAGATACGCAGTATTTT	CAGSGGAGDTQYF
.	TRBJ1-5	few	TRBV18	TGTGCCAGCTCACAAGTAGACAGCAATCAGCCCCAGCATTTT	CASSQVDSNQPQHF
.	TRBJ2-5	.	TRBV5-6	TGTGCCAGCAGCTTTCCCAACCAAGAGACCCAGTACTTC	CASSFPNQETQYF
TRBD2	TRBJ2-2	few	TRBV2	TGTGCCAGCAGTGAAGAAGCGGGACGTGGCACCGGGGAGCTGTTTTTT	CASSEEAGRGTGELFF
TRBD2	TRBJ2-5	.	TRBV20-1	TGCAGTGCTAGTGGACTAGCGGGGGGACCCAGTGAGACCCAGTACTTC	CSASGLAGGPSETQYF
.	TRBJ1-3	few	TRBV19	TGTGCCAGTAGTATAGTTGGAAACACCATATATTTT	CASSIVGNTIYF
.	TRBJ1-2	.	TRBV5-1	TGCGCCAGCAGCCTTACAGCGGGGTTCCTGGGCTACACCTTC	CASSLTAGFLGYTF
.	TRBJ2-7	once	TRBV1	TGCACCAGCAGCCACGCGGACAGGGGGCACCCCTACGAGCAGTACTTC	CTSSHADRGHPYEQYF
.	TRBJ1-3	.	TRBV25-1	TGTGCCAGCAGTGAATATGGACAGCTTGGAAACACCATATATTTT	CASSEYGQLGNTIYF
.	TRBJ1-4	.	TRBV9	TGTGCCAGCAGCGAAGCAGTCTCTCCCGGGGAAAAACTGTTTTTT	CASSEAVSPGEKLFF
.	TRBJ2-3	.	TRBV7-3	TGTGCCAGCAGCCCAGAGGGACGACCGTTCACAGATACGCAGTATTTT	CASSPEGRPFTDTQYF
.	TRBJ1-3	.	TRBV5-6	TGTGCCAGCAGGCGTGGCTTGACTTACTCTGGAAACACCATATATTTT	CASRRGLTYSGNTIYF
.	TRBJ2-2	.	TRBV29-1	TGCAGCGTTGAATTCGCAGGGAGGCGCACCGGGGAGCTGTTTTTT	CSVEFAGRRTGELFF
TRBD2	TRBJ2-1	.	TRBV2	TGTGCCAGCAGGGCGACCCCTACTAGCGGGGTTAACAATGAGCAGTTCTTC	CASRATPTSGVNNEQFF
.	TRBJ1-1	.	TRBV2	TGTGCCAGTAGGATGAACACTGAAGCTTTCTTT	CASRMNTEAFF
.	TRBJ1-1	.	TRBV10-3	TGTGCCATCAGCGTGGAGAGGGACGAAGCTTTCTTT	CAISVERDEAFF
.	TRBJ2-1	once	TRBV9	TGTGCCAGCAGCGTAAGTTGGCGTGAGCAGTTCTTC	CASSVSWREQFF
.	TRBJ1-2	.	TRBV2	TGTGCCAGCAGCCCTCCGGGACGGTACACCTTC	CASSPPGRYTF
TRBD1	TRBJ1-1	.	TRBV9	TGTGCCAGCAGCGCCGACACAGGGGCGAGGACTGAAGCTTTCTTT	CASSADTGARTEAFF
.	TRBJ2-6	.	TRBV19	TGTGCCAGTAGTATAGGGTGGGGATCTGGGGCCAACGTCCTGACTTTC	CASSIGWGSGANVLTF